Shown below are 9 T cell receptor beta chains from a single sample sequenced in a study of blood T cell repertoires in COVID-19 (TCRdb year 2020). The library was produced with the immunoSEQ multiplex PCR assay. TCRdb mirrors the immuneACCESS table, restricted to in-frame sequences. Some clones are absent from its copies; in checked studies, under half trace to an unresolved V gene, and the reason for the others is unknown. The sample table lists roughly 480,000 clones, 80% to 90% of them with a count of one. Around 0.95% of the sample is held by the ten biggest clonotypes. Material: peripheral blood. The receptors here all came from a man younger than 35 with COVID-19, enrolled during active disease.

V usage is TRBV19 and J usage is TRBJ1-5, with 9 positions matching TRBD1. The CDR3 runs 17 residues. The V gene end was trimmed by 4 bases and the J gene end by 0 bases; junction bases not matched to a gene: 7. CDR1 and CDR2 from the germline V gene are LNHDA and SQIVND (reference sequence). The chain's CDR3 is CASSNRGHGDSNQPQHF. CDR3 nucleotides: TGTGCCAGTAGTAACAGGGGGCACGGGGATAGCAATCAGCCCCAGCATTTT.

The chain combines TRBV3-1 (or the pseudogene TRBV3-2) with TRBJ2-5; 14 bases are a match to TRBD2. Losses at the gene ends were 4 bases for V and 0 bases for J; bases not matched to a gene: 10. This CDR3 has 19 residues. CDR1 and CDR2 (germline): LGHDT, YNNKEL (reference sequence). The CDR3: CASSPGTSGGGRYQETQYF. CDR3 in DNA: TGTGCCAGCAGCCCAGGGACTAGCGGGGGAGGGCGTTACCAAGAGACCCAGTACTTC.

The chain uses TRBV25-1 and TRBJ1-2; TRBD1 matches at 7 bases. The germline CDR1 and CDR2 sequences are MGHDK and SYGVNS. There are 15 residues in the CDR3. With 4 bases clipped from V and 4 bases from J, the junction kept 9 bases outside the gene matches. CDR3 loop: CASSARDRYFYGYTF. CDR3 nucleotides: TGTGCCAGCAGTGCCCGGGACAGATACTTCTATGGCTACACCTTC.

V usage is TRBV5-6 and J usage is TRBJ1-2; a possible D gene is TRBD1 (6 bases). Trimming removed 4 bases from V and 2 bases from J, with 9 bases in between. CDR3 length: 13 residues. Germline lookup yields CDR1 SGHDT and CDR2 YYEEEE. DNA of the CDR3: TGTGCCAGCAGCCCGGACAGCAACTATGGCTACACCTTC. Its translation is CASSPDSNYGYTF.

J is TRBJ2-6 and V is TRBV5-6; 9 positions match TRBD1. This CDR3 has 17 amino acids. Germline trimming cut 6 bases from V and 4 bases from J; bases unmatched to any gene: 11. Germline V gene lookup returns CDR1 SGHDT and CDR2 YYEEEE. The CDR3 is CASIPGTGRTGANVLTF. CDR3 in DNA: TGTGCCAGCATCCCCGGGACAGGGAGAACAGGGGCCAACGTCCTGACTTTC.

The CDR3 nucleotides are TGTGCCAGCAGCTTAGGAAGGGGATTGTACTTC. This encodes CASSLGRGLYF. J is TRBJ2-7 and V is TRBV7-9; TRBD1 might be the D (5 bases). Germline assignment: CDR1 SEHNR and CDR2 FQNEAQ (reference sequence). V lost 1 base, J lost 12 bases, and 10 bases lay in between. The CDR3 extends over 11 amino acids.

This clone was counted between two and nine times. The chain links TRBV12-5 to TRBJ2-2; D ambiguous. Germline CDR1 is LGHNT and CDR2 is FRNRAP. The germline V and J ends were trimmed by 5 bases and 4 bases, with 8 bases remaining between them. There are 13 residues in the CDR3. CDR3 DNA: TGTGCTAGTGGTCTACAGCTCACCGGGGAGCTGTTTTTT. This translates into CASGLQLTGELFF.

V usage is TRBV19 and J usage is TRBJ2-1; D ambiguous. The CDR3 totals 11 residues. The germline gives CDR1 LNHDA, CDR2 SQIVND (reference sequence). Trimming took off 3 bases at V and 13 bases at J, with 10 bases between the two ends. The CDR3 coding sequence is TGTGCCAGTAGTATCCAGTATCTCCAGTTCTTC. It codes for CASSIQYLQFF.

The V call is TRBV24-1, the J call TRBJ1-2; D gene uncertain. The V end lost 4 bases, the J end lost 0 bases, and 5 bases lay between the germline ends. Germline CDR1 is KGHDR and CDR2 is SFDVKD. This CDR3 comprises 13 residues. CDR3 in DNA: TGTGCCACCAGTGAACAACCTAACTATGGCTACACCTTC. Its translation is CATSEQPNYGYTF.